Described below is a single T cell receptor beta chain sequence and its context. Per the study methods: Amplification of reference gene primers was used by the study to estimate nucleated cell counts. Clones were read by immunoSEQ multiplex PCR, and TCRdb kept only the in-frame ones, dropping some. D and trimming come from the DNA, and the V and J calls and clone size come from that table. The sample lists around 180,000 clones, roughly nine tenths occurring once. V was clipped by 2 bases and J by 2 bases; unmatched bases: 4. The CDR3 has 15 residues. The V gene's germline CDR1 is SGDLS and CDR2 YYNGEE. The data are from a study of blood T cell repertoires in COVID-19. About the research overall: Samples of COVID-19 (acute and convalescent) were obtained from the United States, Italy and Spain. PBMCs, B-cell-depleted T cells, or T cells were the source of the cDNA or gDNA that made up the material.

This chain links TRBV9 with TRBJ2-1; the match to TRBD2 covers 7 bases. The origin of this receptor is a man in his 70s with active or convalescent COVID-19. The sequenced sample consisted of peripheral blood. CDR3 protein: CASSVGGRPYNEQFF. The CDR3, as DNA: TGTGCCAGCAGCGTGGGCGGGAGACCCTACAATGAGCAGTTCTTC.